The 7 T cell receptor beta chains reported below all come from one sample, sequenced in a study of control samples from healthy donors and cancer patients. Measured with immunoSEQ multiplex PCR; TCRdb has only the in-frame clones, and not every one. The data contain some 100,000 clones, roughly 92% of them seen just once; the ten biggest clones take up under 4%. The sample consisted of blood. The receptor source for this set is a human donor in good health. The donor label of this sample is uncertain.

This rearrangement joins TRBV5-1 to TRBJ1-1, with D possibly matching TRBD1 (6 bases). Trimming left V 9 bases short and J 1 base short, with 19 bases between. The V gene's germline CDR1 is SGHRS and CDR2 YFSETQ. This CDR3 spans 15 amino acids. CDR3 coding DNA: TGCGCCATCGGGGAGGCAGGGGATGGGAACACTGAAGCTTTCTTT. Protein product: CAIGEAGDGNTEAFF.

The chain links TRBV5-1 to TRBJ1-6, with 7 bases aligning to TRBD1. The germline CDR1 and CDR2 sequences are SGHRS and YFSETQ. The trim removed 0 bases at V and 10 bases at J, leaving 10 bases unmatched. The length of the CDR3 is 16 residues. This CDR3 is CASSLGRGGGGSPLHF. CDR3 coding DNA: TGCGCCAGCAGCTTGGGACGTGGAGGGGGCGGCTCACCCCTCCACTTT.

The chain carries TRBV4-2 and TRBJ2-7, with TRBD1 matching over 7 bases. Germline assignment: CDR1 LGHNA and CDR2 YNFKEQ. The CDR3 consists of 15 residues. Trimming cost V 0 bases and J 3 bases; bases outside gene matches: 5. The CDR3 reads CASSQEKDRFYEQYF. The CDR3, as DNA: TGTGCCAGCAGCCAAGAGAAGGACAGGTTCTACGAGCAGTACTTC.

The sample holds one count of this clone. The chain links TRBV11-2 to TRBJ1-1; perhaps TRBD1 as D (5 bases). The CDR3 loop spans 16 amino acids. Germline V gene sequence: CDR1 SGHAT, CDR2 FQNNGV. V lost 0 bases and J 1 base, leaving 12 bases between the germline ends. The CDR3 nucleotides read TGTGCCAGCAGCTTAGAGATTGGGGCTCGGAACACTGAAGCTTTCTTT. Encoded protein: CASSLEIGARNTEAFF. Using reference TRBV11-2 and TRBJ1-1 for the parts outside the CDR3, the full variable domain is EAGVAQSPRYKIIEKRQSVAFWCNPISGHATLYWYQQILGQGPKLLIQFQNNGVVDDSQLPKDRFSAERLKGVDSTLKIQPAKLEDSAVYLCASSLEIGARNTEAFFGQGTRLTVV.

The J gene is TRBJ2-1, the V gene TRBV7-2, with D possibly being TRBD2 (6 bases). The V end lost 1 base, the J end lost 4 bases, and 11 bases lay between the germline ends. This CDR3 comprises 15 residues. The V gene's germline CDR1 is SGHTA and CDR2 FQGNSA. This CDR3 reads CASSLGGVGYNEQFF. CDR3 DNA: TGTGCCAGCAGCTTAGGGGGGGTGGGATACAATGAGCAGTTCTTC. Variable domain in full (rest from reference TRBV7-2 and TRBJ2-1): GAGVSQSPSNKVTEKGKDVELRCDPISGHTALYWYRQSLGQGLEFLIYFQGNSAPDKSGLPSDRFSAERTGGSVSTLTIQRTQQEDSAVYLCASSLGGVGYNEQFFGPGTRLTVL.

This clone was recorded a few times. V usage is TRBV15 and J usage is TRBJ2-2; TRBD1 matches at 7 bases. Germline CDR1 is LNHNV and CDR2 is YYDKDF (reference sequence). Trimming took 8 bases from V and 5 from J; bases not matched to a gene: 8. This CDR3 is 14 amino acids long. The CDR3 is CATGHRGFTGELFF. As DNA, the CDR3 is TGTGCCACCGGCCACAGGGGATTTACCGGGGAGCTGTTTTTT.

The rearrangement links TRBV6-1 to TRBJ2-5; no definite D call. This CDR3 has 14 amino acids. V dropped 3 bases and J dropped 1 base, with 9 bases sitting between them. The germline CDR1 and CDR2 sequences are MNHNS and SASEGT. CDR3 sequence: CASSDHRVQETQYF. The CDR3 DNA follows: TGTGCCAGCAGTGATCACCGGGTCCAAGAGACCCAGTACTTC.